This entry concerns a single T cell receptor beta chain. The antigen is not known. The data derive from a study of T-cell memory formation after mild COVID-19. Study results and caveats: Still unconfirmed is whether the second-wave clones peaking on day 37 recognized SARS-CoV-2. Prior to infection, memory already included some responding clones, suggesting cross-reactive memory joined.

Germline CDR1 is DFQATT and CDR2 is SNEGSKA (reference sequence). This CDR3 is built from 15 residues. V was shortened by 1 base and J by 1 base, with 13 bases between the two germline ends. The 5'RACE method, run with constant-segment primers, produced TCR alpha and TCR beta cDNA libraries (carrying sample barcodes and UMIs). TCRdb ran MiXCR on the 5' RACE reads and lists one entry per CDR3 protein. This sample has roughly 110,000 distinct CDR3 sequences; about 15% occur once, and the top ten carry 25% to 30%. The chain has TRBV20-1 and TRBJ1-2; tentative D call: TRBD1 (6 bases). The receptor's source is an adult woman who had mild COVID-19 (a few samples of this study predate the infection). Cell type and time point are not known. The specimen was PBMCs or a T cell subset sorted from them (not recorded which). CDR3 protein: CSARGGLRYNYGYTF. Here the CDR3 DNA reads TGCAGTGCTAGAGGGGGGCTCCGATATAACTATGGCTACACCTTC.